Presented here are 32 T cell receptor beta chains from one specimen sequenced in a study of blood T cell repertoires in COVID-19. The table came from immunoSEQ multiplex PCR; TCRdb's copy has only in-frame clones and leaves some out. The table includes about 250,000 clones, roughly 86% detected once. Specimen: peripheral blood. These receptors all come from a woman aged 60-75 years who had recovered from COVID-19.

The CDR3 sequence is CASRGANTEAFF. The CDR3 DNA reads TGTGCCAGCAGGGGGGCGAACACTGAAGCTTTCTTT. The chain has TRBV25-1 and TRBJ1-1; D is possibly TRBD1 (6 bases). Per the germline V gene, CDR1 is MGHDK and CDR2 is SYGVNS. The V end lost 6 bases, the J end lost 1 base, and 6 bases lay between the germline ends. CDR3 length: 12 residues.

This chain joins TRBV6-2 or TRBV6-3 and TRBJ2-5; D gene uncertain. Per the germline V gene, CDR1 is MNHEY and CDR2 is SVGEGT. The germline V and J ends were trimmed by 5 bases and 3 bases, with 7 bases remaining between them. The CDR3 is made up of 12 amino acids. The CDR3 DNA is TGTGCCAGCAGTCTCGAGGAAGAGACCCAGTACTTC. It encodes CASSLEEETQYF.

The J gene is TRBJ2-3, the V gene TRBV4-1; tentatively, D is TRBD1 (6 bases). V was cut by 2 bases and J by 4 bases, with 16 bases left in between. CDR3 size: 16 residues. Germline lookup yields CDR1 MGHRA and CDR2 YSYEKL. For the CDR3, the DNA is TGCGCCAGCAGCCAAAGGGTCTCCAGGGGCGCAGATACGCAGTATTTT. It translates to CASSQRVSRGADTQYF.

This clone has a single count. As DNA, the CDR3 is TGTGCCAGCAGCTTCCTCCAAGAGACCCAGTACTTC. Its protein product is CASSFLQETQYF. The chain is built from TRBV5-8 and TRBJ2-5, with no clear D. CDR3 length: 12 residues. From germline, CDR1 is SGHTS and CDR2 YDEGEE. Trimming pared 2 bases from V and 1 base from J, leaving 3 bases between.

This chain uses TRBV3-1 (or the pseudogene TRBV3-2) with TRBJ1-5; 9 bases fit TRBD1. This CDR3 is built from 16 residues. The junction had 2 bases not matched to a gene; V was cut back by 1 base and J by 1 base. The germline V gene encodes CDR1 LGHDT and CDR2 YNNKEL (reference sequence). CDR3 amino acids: CASSQGTGASNQPQHF. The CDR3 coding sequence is TGTGCCAGCAGCCAAGGGACAGGGGCAAGCAATCAGCCCCAGCATTTT.

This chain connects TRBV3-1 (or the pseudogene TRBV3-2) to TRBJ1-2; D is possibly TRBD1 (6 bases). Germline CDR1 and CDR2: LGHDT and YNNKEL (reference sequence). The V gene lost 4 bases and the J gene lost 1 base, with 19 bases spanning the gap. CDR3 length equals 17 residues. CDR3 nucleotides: TGTGCCAGCAGCCGAGGGGGGGGTCCCTTGCTTAACTATGGCTACACCTTC. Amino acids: CASSRGGGPLLNYGYTF.

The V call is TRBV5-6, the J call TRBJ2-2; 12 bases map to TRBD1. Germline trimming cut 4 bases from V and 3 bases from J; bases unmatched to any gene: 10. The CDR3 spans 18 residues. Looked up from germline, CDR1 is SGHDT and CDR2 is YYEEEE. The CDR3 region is CASSRTMGQGAYTGELFF. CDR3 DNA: TGTGCCAGCAGCCGGACAATGGGACAGGGGGCGTACACCGGGGAGCTGTTTTTT.

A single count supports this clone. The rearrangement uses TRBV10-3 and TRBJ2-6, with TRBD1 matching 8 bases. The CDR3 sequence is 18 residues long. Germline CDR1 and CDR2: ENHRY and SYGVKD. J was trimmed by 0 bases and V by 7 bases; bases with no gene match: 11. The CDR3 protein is CAITVTGGHYSGANVLTF. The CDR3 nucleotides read TGTGCCATCACCGTAACAGGGGGTCATTACTCTGGGGCCAACGTCCTGACTTTC.

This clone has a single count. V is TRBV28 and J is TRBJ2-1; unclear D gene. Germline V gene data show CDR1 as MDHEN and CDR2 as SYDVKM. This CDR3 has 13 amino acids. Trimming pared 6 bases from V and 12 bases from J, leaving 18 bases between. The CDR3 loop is CASSPLGPSVQFF. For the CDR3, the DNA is TGTGCCAGCAGCCCCCTCGGTCCATCGGTGCAGTTCTTC.

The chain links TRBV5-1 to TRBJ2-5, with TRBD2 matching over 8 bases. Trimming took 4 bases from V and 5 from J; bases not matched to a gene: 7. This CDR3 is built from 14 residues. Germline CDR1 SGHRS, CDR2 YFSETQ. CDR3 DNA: TGCGCCAGCAGCAGGGGACTAGGGAGGGAGACCCAGTACTTC. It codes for CASSRGLGRETQYF.

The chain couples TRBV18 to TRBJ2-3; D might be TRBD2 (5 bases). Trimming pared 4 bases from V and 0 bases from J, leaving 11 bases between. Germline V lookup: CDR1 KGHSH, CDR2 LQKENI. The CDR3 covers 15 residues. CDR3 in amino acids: CASSRRDPSTDTQYF. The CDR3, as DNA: TGTGCCAGCTCACGACGGGATCCTAGCACAGATACGCAGTATTTT.

The DNA of the CDR3 is TGTGCCATCACCGGACTAGCGGGGGGCCCAAACACCGGGGAGCTGTTTTTT. Protein product: CAITGLAGGPNTGELFF. The rearrangement joins TRBV10-3 to TRBJ2-2, with 14 bases that match TRBD2. The CDR3 runs to 17 residues. V shed 7 bases, J shed 2 bases, and the junction held 6 bases outside the gene matches. Germline CDR1 reads ENHRY; CDR2 reads SYGVKD.

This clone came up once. The CDR3 sequence is CASSPVGANVLTF. DNA for the CDR3: TGTGCCAGCAGCCCGGTGGGGGCCAACGTCCTGACTTTC. This chain uses TRBV9 with TRBJ2-6; D is uncertain. The CDR3 totals 13 residues. Trimming removed 4 bases from V and 4 bases from J, with 6 bases in between. CDR1 and CDR2 (germline): SGDLS, YYNGEE.

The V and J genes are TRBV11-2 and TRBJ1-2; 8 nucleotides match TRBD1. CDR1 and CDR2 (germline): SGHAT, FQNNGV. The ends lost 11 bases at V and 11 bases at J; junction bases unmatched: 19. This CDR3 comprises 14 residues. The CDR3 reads CAGSLPGDRSGYTF. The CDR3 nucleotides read TGTGCCGGCTCCCTTCCGGGGGACAGGTCCGGGTACACCTTC.

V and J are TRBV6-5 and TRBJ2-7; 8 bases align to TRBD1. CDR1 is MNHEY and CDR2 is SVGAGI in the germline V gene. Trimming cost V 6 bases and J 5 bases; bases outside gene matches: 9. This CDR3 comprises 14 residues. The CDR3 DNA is TGTGCCAGCAGCCCGACAGGGGTTCACCACGAGCAGTACTTC. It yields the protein CASSPTGVHHEQYF.

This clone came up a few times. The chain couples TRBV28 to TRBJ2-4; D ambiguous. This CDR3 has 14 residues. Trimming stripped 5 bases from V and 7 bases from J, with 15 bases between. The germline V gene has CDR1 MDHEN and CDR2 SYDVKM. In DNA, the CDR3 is TGTGCCAGCAGTGCGCTTCGTCGCTTTAACATTCAGTACTTC. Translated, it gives CASSALRRFNIQYF.

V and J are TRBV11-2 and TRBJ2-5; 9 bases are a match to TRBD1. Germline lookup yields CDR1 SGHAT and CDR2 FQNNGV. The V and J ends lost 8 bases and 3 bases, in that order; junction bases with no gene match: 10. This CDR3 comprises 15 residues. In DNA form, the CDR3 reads TGTGCCAGCTTACCCGGGGACAGGGTCAAAGAGACCCAGTACTTC. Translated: CASLPGDRVKETQYF.

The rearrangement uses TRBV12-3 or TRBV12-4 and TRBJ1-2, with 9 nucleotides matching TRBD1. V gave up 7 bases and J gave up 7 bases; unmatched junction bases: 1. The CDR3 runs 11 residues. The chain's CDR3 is CASKDRGGYTF. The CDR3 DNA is TGTGCCAGCAAGGACAGGGGTGGCTACACCTTC.

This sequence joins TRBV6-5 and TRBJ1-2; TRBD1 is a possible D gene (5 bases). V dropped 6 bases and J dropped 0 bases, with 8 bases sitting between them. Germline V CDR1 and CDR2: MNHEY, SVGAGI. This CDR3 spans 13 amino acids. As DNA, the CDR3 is TGTGCCAGCAGCACGACAGCTAACTATGGCTACACCTTC. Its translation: CASSTTANYGYTF.

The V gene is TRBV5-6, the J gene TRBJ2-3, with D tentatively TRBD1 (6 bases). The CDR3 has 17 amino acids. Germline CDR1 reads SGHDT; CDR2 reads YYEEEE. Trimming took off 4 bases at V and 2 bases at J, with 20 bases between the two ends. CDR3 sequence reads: CASSKNRALLLTDTQYF. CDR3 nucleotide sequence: TGTGCCAGCAGCAAAAACAGGGCCCTCCTTCTCACAGATACGCAGTATTTT. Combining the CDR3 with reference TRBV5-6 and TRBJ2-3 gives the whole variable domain DAGVTQSPTHLIKTRGQQVTLRCSPKSGHDTVSWYQQALGQGPQFIFQYYEEEERQRGNFPDRFSGHQFPNYSSELNVNALLLGDSALYLCASSKNRALLLTDTQYFGPGTRLTVL.

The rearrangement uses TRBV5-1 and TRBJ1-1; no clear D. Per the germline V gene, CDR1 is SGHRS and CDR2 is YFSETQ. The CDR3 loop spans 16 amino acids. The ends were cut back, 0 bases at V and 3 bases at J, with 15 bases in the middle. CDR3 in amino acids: CASSLAWNYRDTEAFF. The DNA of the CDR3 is TGCGCCAGCAGCTTGGCTTGGAATTACCGGGACACTGAAGCTTTCTTT.

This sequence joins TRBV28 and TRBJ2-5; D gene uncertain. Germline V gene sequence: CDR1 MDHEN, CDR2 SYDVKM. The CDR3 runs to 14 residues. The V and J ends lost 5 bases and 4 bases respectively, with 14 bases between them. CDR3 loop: CASSPRRLLETQYF. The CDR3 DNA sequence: TGTGCCAGCAGTCCCCGCCGACTCCTAGAGACCCAGTACTTC.

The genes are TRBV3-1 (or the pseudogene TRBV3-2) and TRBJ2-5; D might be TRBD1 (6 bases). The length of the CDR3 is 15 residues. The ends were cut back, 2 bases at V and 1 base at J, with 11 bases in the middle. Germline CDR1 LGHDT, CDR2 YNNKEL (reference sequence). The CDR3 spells CASSQQGLSQETQYF. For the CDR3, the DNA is TGTGCCAGCAGCCAACAGGGGCTAAGCCAAGAGACCCAGTACTTC.

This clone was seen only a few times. Here the CDR3 reads CASSEGQGAYSPLHF. The CDR3 nucleotides are TGCGCCAGCAGCGAGGGACAGGGGGCCTATTCACCCCTCCACTTT. The chain employs TRBV5-1 and TRBJ1-6, with 12 bases aligning to TRBD1. Trimming at V came to 4 bases and at J to 8 bases, leaving 4 bases not matched to a gene. This CDR3 comprises 15 residues. Per the germline V gene, CDR1 is SGHRS and CDR2 is YFSETQ.

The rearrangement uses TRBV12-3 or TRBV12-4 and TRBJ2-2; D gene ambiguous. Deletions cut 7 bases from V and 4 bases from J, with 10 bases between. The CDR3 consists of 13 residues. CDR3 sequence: CASILMLTGELFF. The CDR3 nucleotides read TGTGCCAGCATCCTAATGCTCACCGGGGAGCTGTTTTTT.

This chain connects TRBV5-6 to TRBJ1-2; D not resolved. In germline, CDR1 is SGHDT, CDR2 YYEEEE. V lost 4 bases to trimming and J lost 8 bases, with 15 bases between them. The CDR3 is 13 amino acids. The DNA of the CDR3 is TGTGCCAGCAGCCGAGCCCGGGAACAGGGCTACACCTTC. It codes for CASSRAREQGYTF.

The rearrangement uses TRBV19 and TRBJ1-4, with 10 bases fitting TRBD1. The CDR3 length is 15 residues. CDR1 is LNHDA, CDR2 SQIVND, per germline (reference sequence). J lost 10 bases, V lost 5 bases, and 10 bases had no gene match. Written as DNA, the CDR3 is TGTGCCAGTAGTCCCCAAGCGGGGGACAGGGGAAAACTGTTTTTT. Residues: CASSPQAGDRGKLFF.

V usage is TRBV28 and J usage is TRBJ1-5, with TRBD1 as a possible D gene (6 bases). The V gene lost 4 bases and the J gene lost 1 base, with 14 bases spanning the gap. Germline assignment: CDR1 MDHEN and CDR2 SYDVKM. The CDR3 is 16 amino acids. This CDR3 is CASSSGLGASNQPQHF. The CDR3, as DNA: TGTGCCAGCAGTTCCGGCCTGGGGGCGAGCAATCAGCCCCAGCATTTT.

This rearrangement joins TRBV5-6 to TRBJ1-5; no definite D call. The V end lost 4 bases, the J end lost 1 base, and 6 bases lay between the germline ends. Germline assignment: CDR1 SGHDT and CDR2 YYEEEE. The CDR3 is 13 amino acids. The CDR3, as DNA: TGTGCCAGCAGCCGTACAAGCAATCAGCCCCAGCATTTT. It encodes CASSRTSNQPQHF.

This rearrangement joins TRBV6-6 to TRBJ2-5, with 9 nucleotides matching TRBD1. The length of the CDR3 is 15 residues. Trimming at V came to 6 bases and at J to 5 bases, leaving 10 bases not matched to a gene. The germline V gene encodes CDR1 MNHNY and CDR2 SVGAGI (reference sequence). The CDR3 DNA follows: TGTGCCAGCAGAAAGGGACAGGGATATGGGGAGACCCAGTACTTC. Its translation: CASRKGQGYGETQYF.

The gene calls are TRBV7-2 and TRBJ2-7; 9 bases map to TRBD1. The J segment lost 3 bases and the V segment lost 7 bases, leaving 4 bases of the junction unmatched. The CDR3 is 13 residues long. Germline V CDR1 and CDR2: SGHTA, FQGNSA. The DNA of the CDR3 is TGTGCCAGCACCGGACAGGGGCGCTACGAGCAGTACTTC. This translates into CASTGQGRYEQYF. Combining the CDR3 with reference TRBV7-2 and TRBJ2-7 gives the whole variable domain GAGVSQSPSNKVTEKGKDVELRCDPISGHTALYWYRQSLGQGLEFLIYFQGNSAPDKSGLPSDRFSAERTGGSVSTLTIQRTQQEDSAVYLCASTGQGRYEQYFGPGTRLTVT.

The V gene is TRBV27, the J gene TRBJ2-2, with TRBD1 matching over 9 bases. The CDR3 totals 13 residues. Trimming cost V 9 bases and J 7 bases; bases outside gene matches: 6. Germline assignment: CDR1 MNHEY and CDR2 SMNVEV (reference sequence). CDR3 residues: CASTGGLSGELFF. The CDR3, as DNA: TGTGCCAGTACAGGGGGCCTTAGCGGGGAGCTGTTTTTT.